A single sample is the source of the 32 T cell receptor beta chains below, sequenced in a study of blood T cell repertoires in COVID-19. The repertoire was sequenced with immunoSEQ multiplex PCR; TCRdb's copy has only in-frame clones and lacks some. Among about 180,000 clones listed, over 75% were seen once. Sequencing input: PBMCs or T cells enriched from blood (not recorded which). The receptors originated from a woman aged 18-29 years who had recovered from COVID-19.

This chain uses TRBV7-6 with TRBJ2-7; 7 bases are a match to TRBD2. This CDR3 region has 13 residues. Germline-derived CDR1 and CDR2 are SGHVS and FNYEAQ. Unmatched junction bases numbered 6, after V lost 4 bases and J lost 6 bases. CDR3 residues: CASSSEPGGEQYF. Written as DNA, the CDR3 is TGTGCCAGCAGCTCCGAACCGGGGGGCGAGCAGTACTTC.

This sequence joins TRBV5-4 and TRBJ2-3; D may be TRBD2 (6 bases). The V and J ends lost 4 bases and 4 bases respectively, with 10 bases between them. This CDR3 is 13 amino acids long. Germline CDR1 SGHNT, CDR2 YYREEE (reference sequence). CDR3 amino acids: CASSLTSADTQYF. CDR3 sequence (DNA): TGTGCCAGCAGCCTGACTAGTGCAGATACGCAGTATTTT.

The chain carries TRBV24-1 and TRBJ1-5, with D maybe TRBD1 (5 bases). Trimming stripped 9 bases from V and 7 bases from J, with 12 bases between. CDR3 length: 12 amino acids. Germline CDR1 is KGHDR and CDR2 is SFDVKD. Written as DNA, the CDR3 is TGTGCCACCGGGGAGGAGGGGCAGCCCCAGCATTTT. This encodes CATGEEGQPQHF.

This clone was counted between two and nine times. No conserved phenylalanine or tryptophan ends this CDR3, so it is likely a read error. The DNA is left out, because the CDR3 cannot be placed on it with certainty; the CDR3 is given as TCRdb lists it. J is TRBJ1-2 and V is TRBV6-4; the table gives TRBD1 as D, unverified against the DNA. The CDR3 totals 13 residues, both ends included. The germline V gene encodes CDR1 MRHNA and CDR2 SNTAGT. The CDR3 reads CASSALIQDSGFG.

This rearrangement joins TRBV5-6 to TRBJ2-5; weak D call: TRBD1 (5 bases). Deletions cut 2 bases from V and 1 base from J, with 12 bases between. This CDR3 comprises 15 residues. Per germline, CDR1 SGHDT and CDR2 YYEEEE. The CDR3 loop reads CASSLGAGTQETQYF. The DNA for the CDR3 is TGTGCCAGCAGCTTAGGGGCTGGCACCCAAGAGACCCAGTACTTC.

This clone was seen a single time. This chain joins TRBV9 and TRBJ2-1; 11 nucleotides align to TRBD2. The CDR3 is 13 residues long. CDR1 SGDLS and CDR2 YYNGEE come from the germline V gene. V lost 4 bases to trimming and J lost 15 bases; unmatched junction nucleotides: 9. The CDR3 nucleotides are TGTGCCAGCAGCCCAACTAGCGGGAGTCCCCTGTTCTTC. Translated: CASSPTSGSPLFF.

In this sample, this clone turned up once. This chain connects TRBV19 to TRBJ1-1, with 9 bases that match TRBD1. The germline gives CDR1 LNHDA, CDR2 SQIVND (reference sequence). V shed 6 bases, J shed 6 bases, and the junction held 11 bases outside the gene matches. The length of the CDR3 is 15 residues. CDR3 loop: CASSEPGQGNPEAFF. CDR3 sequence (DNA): TGTGCCAGTAGCGAACCGGGACAGGGTAACCCTGAAGCTTTCTTT.

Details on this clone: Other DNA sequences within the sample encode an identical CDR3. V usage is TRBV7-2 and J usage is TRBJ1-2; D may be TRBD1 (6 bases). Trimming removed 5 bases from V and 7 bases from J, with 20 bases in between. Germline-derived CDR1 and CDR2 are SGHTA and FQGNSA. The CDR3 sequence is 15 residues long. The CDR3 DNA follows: TGTGCCAGCAGCGCGATGGGTGGGGGGGCTGGTGGCTACACCTTC. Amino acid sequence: CASSAMGGGAGGYTF. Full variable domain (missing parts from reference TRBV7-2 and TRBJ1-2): GAGVSQSPSNKVTEKGKDVELRCDPISGHTALYWYRQSLGQGLEFLIYFQGNSAPDKSGLPSDRFSAERTGGSVSTLTIQRTQQEDSAVYLCASSAMGGGAGGYTFGSGTRLTVV.

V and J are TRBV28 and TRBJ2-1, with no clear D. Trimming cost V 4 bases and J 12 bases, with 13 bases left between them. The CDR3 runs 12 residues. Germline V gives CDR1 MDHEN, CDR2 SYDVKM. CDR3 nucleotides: TGTGCCAGCAGTTCCCTCCAGCGTGGGCAGTTCTTC. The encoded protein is CASSSLQRGQFF.

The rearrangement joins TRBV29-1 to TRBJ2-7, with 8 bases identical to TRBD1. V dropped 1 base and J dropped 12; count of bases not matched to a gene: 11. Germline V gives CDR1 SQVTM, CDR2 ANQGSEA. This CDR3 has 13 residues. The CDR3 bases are TGCAGCGTTGAAGTCAGCTCGGACAGGGCAAGGTACTTC. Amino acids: CSVEVSSDRARYF.

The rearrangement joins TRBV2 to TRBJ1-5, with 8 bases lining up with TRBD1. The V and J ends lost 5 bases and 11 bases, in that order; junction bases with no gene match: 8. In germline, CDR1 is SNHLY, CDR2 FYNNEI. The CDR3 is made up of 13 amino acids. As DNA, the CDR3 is TGTGCCAGCAGTACAGGGGGGATGAGGACCCAGCATTTT. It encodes CASSTGGMRTQHF.

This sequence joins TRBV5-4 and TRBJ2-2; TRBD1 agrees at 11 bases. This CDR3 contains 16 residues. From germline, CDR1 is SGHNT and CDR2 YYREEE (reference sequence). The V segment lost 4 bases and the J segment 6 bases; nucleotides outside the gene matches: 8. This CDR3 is CASSGTGGYWAGELFF. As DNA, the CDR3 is TGTGCCAGCAGCGGGACAGGGGGATATTGGGCCGGGGAGCTGTTTTTT.

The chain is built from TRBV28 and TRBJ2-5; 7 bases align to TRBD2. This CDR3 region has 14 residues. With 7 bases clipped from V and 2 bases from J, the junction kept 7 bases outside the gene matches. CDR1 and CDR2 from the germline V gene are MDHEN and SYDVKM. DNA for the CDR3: TGTGCCAGCAAGGCAGGCGGGAGTCAAGAGACCCAGTACTTC. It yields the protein CASKAGGSQETQYF.

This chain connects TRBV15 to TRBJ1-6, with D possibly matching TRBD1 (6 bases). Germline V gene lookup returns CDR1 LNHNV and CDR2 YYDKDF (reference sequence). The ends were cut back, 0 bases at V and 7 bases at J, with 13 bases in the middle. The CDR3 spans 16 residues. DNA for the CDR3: TGTGCCACCAGCAGAGACAGGGGACAAATGAATTCACCCCTCCACTTT. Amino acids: CATSRDRGQMNSPLHF.

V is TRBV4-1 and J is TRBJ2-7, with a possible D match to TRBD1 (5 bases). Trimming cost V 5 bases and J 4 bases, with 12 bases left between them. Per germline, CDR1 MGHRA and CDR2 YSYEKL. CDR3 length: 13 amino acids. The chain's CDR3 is CASSSSPGYEQYF. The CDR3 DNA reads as TGCGCCAGCAGCTCCTCCCCAGGGTACGAGCAGTACTTC.

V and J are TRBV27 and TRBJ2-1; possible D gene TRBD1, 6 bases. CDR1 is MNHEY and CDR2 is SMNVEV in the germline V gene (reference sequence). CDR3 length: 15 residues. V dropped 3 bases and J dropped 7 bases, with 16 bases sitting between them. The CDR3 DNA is TGTGCCAGCAGTTTTGGTGGCAGGGGATGGAATGAGCAGTTCTTC. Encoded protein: CASSFGGRGWNEQFF.

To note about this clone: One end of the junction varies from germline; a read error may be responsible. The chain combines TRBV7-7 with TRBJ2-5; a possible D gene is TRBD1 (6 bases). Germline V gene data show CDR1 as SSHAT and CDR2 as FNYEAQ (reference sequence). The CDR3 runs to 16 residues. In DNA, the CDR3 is TGTGCTAGCACCCCAGGGACGGCTAGGGGGCAAGAGACCCAGTACTTC. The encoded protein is CASTPGTARGQETQYF.

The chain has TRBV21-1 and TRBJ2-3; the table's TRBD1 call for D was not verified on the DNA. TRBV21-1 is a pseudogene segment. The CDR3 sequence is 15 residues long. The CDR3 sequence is CASSKEDRGTDTQYF. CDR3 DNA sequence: TGTGCCAGCAGCAAAGAGGACAGAGGCACAGATACGCAGTATTTT.

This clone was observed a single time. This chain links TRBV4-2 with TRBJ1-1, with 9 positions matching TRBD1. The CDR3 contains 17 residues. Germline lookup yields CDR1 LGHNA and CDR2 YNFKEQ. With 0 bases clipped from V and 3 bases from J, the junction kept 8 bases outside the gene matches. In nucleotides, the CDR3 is TGTGCCAGCAGCCAAGATCCGACTCGACAGGGGGACACTGAAGCTTTCTTT. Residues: CASSQDPTRQGDTEAFF.

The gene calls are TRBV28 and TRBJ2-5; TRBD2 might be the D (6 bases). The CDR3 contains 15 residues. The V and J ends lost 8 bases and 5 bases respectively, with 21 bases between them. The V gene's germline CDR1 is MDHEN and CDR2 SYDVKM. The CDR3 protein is CASLGLARMLETQYF. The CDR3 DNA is TGTGCCAGCCTGGGGCTAGCGCGGATGTTGGAGACCCAGTACTTC.

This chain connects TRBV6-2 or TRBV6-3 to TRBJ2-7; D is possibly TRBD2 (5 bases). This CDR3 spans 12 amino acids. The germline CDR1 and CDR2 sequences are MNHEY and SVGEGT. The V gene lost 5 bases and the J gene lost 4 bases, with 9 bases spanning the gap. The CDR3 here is CASSQGSYEQYF. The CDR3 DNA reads TGTGCCAGCAGTCAAGGGAGTTACGAGCAGTACTTC.

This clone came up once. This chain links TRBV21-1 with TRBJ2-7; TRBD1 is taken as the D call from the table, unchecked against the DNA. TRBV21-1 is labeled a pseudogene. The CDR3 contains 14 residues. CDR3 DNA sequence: TGTGCCAGCACCGTGACAGGGGGCTATGACGAGCAGTACTTC. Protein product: CASTVTGGYDEQYF.

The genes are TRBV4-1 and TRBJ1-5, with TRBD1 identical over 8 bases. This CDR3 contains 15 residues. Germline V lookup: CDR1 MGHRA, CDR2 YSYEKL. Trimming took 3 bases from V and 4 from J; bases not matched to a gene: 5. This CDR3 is CASSQVQGGNQPQHF. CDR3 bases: TGCGCCAGCAGCCAGGTACAGGGGGGAAATCAGCCCCAGCATTTT.

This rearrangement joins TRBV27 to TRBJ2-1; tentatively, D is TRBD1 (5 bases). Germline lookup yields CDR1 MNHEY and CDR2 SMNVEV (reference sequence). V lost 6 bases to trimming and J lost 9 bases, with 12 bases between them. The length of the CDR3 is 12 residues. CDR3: CASSLGVGEQFF. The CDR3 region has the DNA TGTGCCAGCAGCCTAGGGGTGGGTGAGCAGTTCTTC.

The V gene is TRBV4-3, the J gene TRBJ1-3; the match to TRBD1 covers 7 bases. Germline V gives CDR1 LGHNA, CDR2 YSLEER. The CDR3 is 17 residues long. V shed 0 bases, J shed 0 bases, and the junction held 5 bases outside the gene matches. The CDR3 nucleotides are TGCGCCAGCAGCCAAGATCGGACAGGCTTCTCTGGAAACACCATATATTTT. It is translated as CASSQDRTGFSGNTIYF.

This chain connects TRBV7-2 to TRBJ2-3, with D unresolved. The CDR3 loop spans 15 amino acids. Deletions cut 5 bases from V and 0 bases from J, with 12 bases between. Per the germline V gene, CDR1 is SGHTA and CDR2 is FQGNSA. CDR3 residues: CASSLSTASTDTQYF. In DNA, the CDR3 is TGTGCCAGCAGCCTTTCTACCGCTAGCACAGATACGCAGTATTTT. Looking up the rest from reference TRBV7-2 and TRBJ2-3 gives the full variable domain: GAGVSQSPSNKVTEKGKDVELRCDPISGHTALYWYRQSLGQGLEFLIYFQGNSAPDKSGLPSDRFSAERTGGSVSTLTIQRTQQEDSAVYLCASSLSTASTDTQYFGPGTRLTVL.

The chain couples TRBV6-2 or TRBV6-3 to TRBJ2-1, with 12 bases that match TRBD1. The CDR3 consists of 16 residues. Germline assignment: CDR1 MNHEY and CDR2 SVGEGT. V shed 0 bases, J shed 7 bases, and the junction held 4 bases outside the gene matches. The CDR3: CASSYSGTGGVNEQFF. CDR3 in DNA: TGTGCCAGCAGTTACTCTGGGACAGGGGGCGTGAATGAGCAGTTCTTC.

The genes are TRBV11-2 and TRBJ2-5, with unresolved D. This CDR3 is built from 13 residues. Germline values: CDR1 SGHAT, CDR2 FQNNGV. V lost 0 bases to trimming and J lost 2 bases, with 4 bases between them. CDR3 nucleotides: TGTGCCAGCAGCTTAGAGCGGCAAGAGACCCAGTACTTC. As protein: CASSLERQETQYF.

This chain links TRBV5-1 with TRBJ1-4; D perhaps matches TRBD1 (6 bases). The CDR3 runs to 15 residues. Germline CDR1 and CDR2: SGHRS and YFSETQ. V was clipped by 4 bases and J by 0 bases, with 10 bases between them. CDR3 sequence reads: CASSQTGPTNEKLFF. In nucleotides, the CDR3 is TGCGCCAGCAGCCAAACAGGGCCAACTAATGAAAAACTGTTTTTT.

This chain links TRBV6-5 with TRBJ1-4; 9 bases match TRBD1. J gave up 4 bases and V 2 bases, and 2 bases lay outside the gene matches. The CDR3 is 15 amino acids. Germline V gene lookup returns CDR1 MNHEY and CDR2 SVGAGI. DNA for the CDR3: TGTGCCAGCAGTTACGGACAGGGGAGTAATGAAAAACTGTTTTTT. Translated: CASSYGQGSNEKLFF.

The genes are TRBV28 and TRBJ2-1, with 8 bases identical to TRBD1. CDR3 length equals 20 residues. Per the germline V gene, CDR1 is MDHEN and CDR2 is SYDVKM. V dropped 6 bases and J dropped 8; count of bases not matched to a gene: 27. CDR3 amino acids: CASRFGAIPDRVKHIDEQFF. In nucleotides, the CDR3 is TGTGCCAGCAGGTTTGGGGCAATTCCGGACAGGGTAAAGCATATCGATGAGCAGTTCTTC. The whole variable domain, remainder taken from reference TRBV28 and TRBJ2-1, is DVKVTQSSRYLVKRTGEKVFLECVQDMDHENMFWYRQDPGLGLRLIYFSYDVKMKEKGDIPEGYSVSREKKERFSLILESASTNQTSMYLCASRFGAIPDRVKHIDEQFFGPGTRLTVL.

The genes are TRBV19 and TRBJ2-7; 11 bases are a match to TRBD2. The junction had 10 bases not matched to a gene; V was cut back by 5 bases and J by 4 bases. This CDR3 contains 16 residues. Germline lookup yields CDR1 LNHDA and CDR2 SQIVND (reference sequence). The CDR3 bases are TGTGCCAGTAGTCCCCAGGGGGCTAGCGGGAGGTACGAGCAGTACTTC. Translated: CASSPQGASGRYEQYF.